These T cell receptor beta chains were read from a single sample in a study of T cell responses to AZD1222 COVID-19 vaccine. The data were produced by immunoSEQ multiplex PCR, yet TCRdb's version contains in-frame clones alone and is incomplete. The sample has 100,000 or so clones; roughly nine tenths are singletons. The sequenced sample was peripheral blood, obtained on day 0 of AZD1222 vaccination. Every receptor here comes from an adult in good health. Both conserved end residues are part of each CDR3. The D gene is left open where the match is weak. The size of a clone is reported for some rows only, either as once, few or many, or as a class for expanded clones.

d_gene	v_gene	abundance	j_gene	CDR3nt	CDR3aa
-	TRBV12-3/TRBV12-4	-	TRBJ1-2	TGTGCCAGCACCGGGGACATTCGCGGCTACACCTTC	CASTGDIRGYTF
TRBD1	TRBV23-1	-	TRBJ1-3	TGCGCCAGCCAGGGACAGCTAGACAGCTTCTTTTCTGGAAACACCATATATTTT	CASQGQLDSFFSGNTIYF
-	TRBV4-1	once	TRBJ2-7	TGCGCCAGCAGCCAAGATGAGGGCAGCTATTCCTACGAGCAGTACTTC	CASSQDEGSYSYEQYF
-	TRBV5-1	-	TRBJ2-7	TGCGCCAGCAGCTTGGTTCCAAGGCGCAGCTCCTACGAGCAGTACTTC	CASSLVPRRSSYEQYF
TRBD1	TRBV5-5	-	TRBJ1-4	TGTGCCAGCAGCTTCAGATCCGGGACAGGGGCGGGGGAAAAACTGTTTTTT	CASSFRSGTGAGEKLFF
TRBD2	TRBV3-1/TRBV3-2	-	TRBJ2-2	TGTGCCAGCAGGACGACGGGGGGCACCGGGGAGCTGTTTTTT	CASRTTGGTGELFF
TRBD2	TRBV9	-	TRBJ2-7	TGTGCCAGCAGCGTCAGACCGGGACTAGCGGGAGCAAGGGAGCAGTACTTC	CASSVRPGLAGAREQYF
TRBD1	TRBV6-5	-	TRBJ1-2	TGTGCCAGCAGAGACAGGGGTGGCTACACCTTC	CASRDRGGYTF
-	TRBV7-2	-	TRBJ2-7	TGTGCCAGCAGCACCCGTAAAGGGGGTACCTACGAGCAGTACTTC	CASSTRKGGTYEQYF
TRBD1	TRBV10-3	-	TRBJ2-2	TGTGCCATCAGGCGGACAGGGGGCGCGGAAGTCACCGGGGAGCTGTTTTTT	CAIRRTGGAEVTGELFF
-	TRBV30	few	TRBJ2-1	TGTGCCTGGAAGCCAGGGTGGGGCGCCTACAATGAGCAGTTCTTC	CAWKPGWGAYNEQFF